One and the same sample provided the 5 T cell receptor beta chains below, sequenced in a study of blood T cell repertoires in COVID-19. TCRdb keeps only in-frame clones here, not all; method: immunoSEQ multiplex PCR. The sample lists roughly 86,000 clones; about 85% were seen once. Material: peripheral blood. The receptor source for this set is a woman aged 70 to 79 with acute or convalescent COVID-19.

The chain couples TRBV2 to TRBJ1-5; D call uncertain. Germline V gene lookup returns CDR1 SNHLY and CDR2 FYNNEI. The ends were cut back, 8 bases at V and 0 bases at J, with 11 bases in the middle. This CDR3 comprises 14 residues. CDR3 sequence reads: CASLENLSNQPQHF. CDR3 coding DNA: TGTGCCAGCCTAGAAAATCTTAGCAATCAGCCCCAGCATTTT.

This chain connects TRBV27 to TRBJ1-5; no definite D call. CDR1 and CDR2 (germline): MNHEY, SMNVEV (reference sequence). Trimming took 2 bases from V and 6 from J, leaving 8 bases between them. There are 13 residues in the CDR3. The CDR3 DNA follows: TGTGCCAGCAGTTTAGGCCTAGGTCAGCCCCAGCATTTT. Amino acid sequence: CASSLGLGQPQHF.

The V call is TRBV9, the J call TRBJ1-2; D unresolved. The germline CDR1 and CDR2 sequences are SGDLS and YYNGEE. Trimming left V 4 bases short and J 5 bases short, with 12 bases between. The CDR3 extends over 13 amino acids. The CDR3 sequence is CASSSSPLYGYTF. As DNA, the CDR3 is TGTGCCAGCAGCAGTTCCCCCCTATATGGCTACACCTTC.

The J gene is TRBJ1-4, the V gene TRBV19; D uncertain. This CDR3 has 16 residues. Trimming took 5 bases from V and 8 from J, leaving 21 bases between them. CDR1 and CDR2 from the germline V gene are LNHDA and SQIVND (reference sequence). This chain's CDR3 is CASSSGLGLLREKLFF. CDR3 nucleotide sequence: TGTGCCAGTAGTTCCGGACTGGGATTACTGAGGGAAAAACTGTTTTTT. Combining the CDR3 with reference TRBV19 and TRBJ1-4 gives the whole variable domain DGGITQSPKYLFRKEGQNVTLSCEQNLNHDAMYWYRQDPGQGLRLIYYSQIVNDFQKGDIAEGYSVSREKKESFPLTVTSAQKNPTAFYLCASSSGLGLLREKLFFGSGTQLSVL.

This chain joins TRBV5-1 and TRBJ2-7, with D possibly TRBD1 on 5 matching bases. The V gene lost 4 bases and the J gene lost 2 bases, with 13 bases spanning the gap. Germline lookup yields CDR1 SGHRS and CDR2 YFSETQ. The length of the CDR3 is 14 residues. The CDR3 coding sequence is TGCGCCAGCAGCCCCCTAGGACAAACCTACGAGCAGTACTTC. It is translated as CASSPLGQTYEQYF.